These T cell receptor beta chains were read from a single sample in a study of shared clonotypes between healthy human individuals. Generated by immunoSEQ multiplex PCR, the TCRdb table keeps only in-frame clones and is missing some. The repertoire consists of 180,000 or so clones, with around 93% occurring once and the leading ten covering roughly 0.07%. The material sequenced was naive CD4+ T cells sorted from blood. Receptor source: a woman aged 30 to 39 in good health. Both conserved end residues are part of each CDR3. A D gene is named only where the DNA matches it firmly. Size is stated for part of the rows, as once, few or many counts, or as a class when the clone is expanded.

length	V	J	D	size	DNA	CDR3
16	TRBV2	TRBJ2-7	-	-	TGTGCCAGCAGTGAAACGTTGAGGCGTACCACCTCCGAGCAGTACTTC	CASSETLRRTTSEQYF
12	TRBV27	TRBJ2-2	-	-	TGTGCCAGCATTGGGTATACCGGGGAGCTGTTTTTT	CASIGYTGELFF
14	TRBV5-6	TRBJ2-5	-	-	TGTGCCAGCAGCTTGTTCGGACCTGGTGGCGGGCAGTACTTC	CASSLFGPGGGQYF
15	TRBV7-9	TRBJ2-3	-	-	TGTGCCAGCAGCCCTCCAGATACTCCGGTCCATACGCAGTATTTT	CASSPPDTPVHTQYF
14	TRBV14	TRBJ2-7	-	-	TGTGCCAGCAGCCCTGGTGGGGGAACCTACGAGCAGTACTTC	CASSPGGGTYEQYF
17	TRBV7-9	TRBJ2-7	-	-	TGTGCCAGCAGCCCAGACCGGGGGGGACAGGGAGCCTACGAGCAGTACTTC	CASSPDRGGQGAYEQYF
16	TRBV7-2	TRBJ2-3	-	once	TGTGCCAGCAGTAGGAGGGCGGGATCCGGAGGGGATACGCAGTATTTT	CASSRRAGSGGDTQYF
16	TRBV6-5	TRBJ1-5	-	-	TGTGCCAGCAGTTCAGACAGGTACCTAAGCAATCAGCCCCAGCATTTT	CASSSDRYLSNQPQHF
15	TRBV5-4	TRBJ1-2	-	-	TGTGCCAGCAGCTTGTTGCTCAGGGGTATGGATGGCTACACCTTC	CASSLLLRGMDGYTF
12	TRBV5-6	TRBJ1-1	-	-	TGTGCCAGCGGAACACCGAACACTGAAGCTTTCTTT	CASGTPNTEAFF
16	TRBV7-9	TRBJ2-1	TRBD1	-	TGTGCCAGCAGAAGATCGACAGGGGGGTCCTACAATGAGCAGTTCTTC	CASRRSTGGSYNEQFF
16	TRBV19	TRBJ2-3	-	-	TGTGCCAGTAGTATAGATCTAGATAGGGGGTTAGATACGCAGTATTTT	CASSIDLDRGLDTQYF
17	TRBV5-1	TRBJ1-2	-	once	TGCGCCAGCAGCTTCCCAGGAAAGGGACGGAAGAACTATGGCTACACCTTC	CASSFPGKGRKNYGYTF
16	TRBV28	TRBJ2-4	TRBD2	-	TGTGCCAGCAGTTTAATGTTAGCGGGAGTGGTAAACATTCAGTACTTC	CASSLMLAGVVNIQYF
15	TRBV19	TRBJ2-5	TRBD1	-	TGTGCCAGTAGTACCTCGGGACAGGGGGCTGTGACCCAGTACTTC	CASSTSGQGAVTQYF
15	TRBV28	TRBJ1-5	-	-	TGTGCCAGCAGTCTCATTGGGGGGAACAATCAGCCCCAGCATTTT	CASSLIGGNNQPQHF
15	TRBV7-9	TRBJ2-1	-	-	TGTGCCAGCAGCTTAACGTCCAGCCGAGACAATGAGCAGTTCTTC	CASSLTSSRDNEQFF
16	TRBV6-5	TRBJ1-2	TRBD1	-	TGTGCCAGCAGTTATTATTTCGGGACAGATAACTATGGCTACACCTTC	CASSYYFGTDNYGYTF
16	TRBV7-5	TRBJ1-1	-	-	TGTGCCAGCAGCGAATTCGAAGGGATCGGTGTCATTGAAGCTTTCTTT	CASSEFEGIGVIEAFF